The T cell receptor beta chain described here comes from a study of OX40 agonist ivuxolimab in advanced cancers. Overall study: Partial responses occurred in three patients (one hepatocellular carcinoma, two cutaneous melanoma).

There are 17 residues in the CDR3. The germline V and J ends were trimmed by 3 bases and 2 bases, with 18 bases remaining between them. The germline gives CDR1 SGDLS, CDR2 YYNGEE. Clones were read by immunoSEQ multiplex PCR, and TCRdb kept only the in-frame ones, dropping some. This table has 39,000 or so clones, about 88% appearing once. This chain connects TRBV9 to TRBJ2-4; D is possibly TRBD2 (6 bases). The sequencing here drew on CD4+ or CD8+ T cells sorted from blood, taken in a trial of the OX40 agonist ivuxolimab. This TCR was recovered from an adult with an advanced solid tumor such as melanoma, head and neck, liver or kidney cancer. The CDR3: CASSETREEGSKNIQYF. For the CDR3, the DNA is TGTGCCAGCAGCGAAACCAGGGAGGAAGGGTCCAAAAACATTCAGTACTTC.